Following are 17 T cell receptor beta chains from one sample sequenced in a study of cytomegalovirus exposure and HLA in healthy donors. Use of 60 Vbeta and 13 Jbeta primers characterized the PCR. Profiling relied on immunoSEQ multiplex PCR, and the TCRdb table lists in-frame clones only, not all of them. The sample holds 200,000 or so clones; 65% to 85% are singletons and the top ten take about 3%. Sequencing input: PBMCs. The source of these receptors is a man aged 30-40 years in good health and CMV-seronegative.

The rearrangement joins TRBV5-1 to TRBJ1-4; TRBD1 matches at 8 bases. Germline V gene lookup returns CDR1 SGHRS and CDR2 YFSETQ. Trimming at V came to 2 bases and at J to 7 bases, leaving 7 bases not matched to a gene. The CDR3 has 15 residues. CDR3 sequence reads: CASSFGQGGVEKLFF. Here the CDR3 DNA reads TGCGCCAGCAGCTTCGGACAGGGCGGGGTTGAAAAACTGTTTTTT.

The chain employs TRBV5-1 and TRBJ2-3, with TRBD2 identical over 16 bases. CDR1 and CDR2 from the germline V gene are SGHRS and YFSETQ. Trimming took 5 bases from V and 6 from J; bases not matched to a gene: 24. The CDR3 spans 22 residues. The CDR3, as DNA: TGCGCCAGCAGTTCAAGCCTGGTTACCGGGACTAGCGGGGGGGCCTTGACGGATACGCAGTATTTT. Amino acids: CASSSSLVTGTSGGALTDTQYF.

The chain employs TRBV28 and TRBJ1-2, with 11 bases that match TRBD1. CDR1 and CDR2 (germline): MDHEN, SYDVKM. V shed 1 base, J shed 0 bases, and the junction held 7 bases outside the gene matches. The CDR3 has 18 residues. CDR3 bases: TGTGCCAGCAGTTTATACGGGACAGGGGGGCGAGCTAACTATGGCTACACCTTC. Translated: CASSLYGTGGRANYGYTF.

J is TRBJ1-1 and V is TRBV23-1; possible D gene TRBD1, 6 bases. TRBV23-1 is placed among ORFs of uncertain function. The CDR3 runs 13 residues. Trimming removed 2 bases at V and 2 bases at J, with 6 bases between. The CDR3 sequence is CASSQGGNTEAFF. The CDR3 coding sequence is TGCGCCAGCAGTCAAGGGGGCAACACTGAAGCTTTCTTT.

This clone was counted between two and nine times. CDR3 DNA sequence: TGCACCAGCAAATGGGCAGGGGAGACCCAGTACTTC. Protein: CTSKWAGETQYF. The V and J genes are TRBV1 and TRBJ2-5; TRBD1 reflects the table's D call only, with no check against the DNA. TRBV1 is described as a pseudogene. The CDR3 spans 12 residues.

The rearrangement links TRBV7-3 to TRBJ2-2; 12 bases align to TRBD2. Germline loops: CDR1 SGHTA, CDR2 FQGTGA. V shed 6 bases, J shed 2 bases, and the junction held 4 bases outside the gene matches. There are 16 residues in the CDR3. CDR3 in DNA: TGTGCCAGCAGGACTAGCGGGGGAGATAACACCGGGGAGCTGTTTTTT. It is translated as CASRTSGGDNTGELFF.

This sequence joins TRBV5-1 and TRBJ2-1; 7 bases align to TRBD2. Germline V gene sequence: CDR1 SGHRS, CDR2 YFSETQ. The CDR3 spans 14 residues. Trimming cost V 4 bases and J 5 bases; bases outside gene matches: 6. CDR3 amino acids: CASSRAGGDNEQFF. The CDR3, as DNA: TGCGCCAGCAGCCGCGCTGGGGGGGACAATGAGCAGTTCTTC.

The chain combines TRBV28 with TRBJ2-7, with 10 bases aligning to TRBD1. The CDR3 sequence is 13 residues long. The trim removed 10 bases at V and 7 bases at J, leaving 10 bases unmatched. Germline V gene lookup returns CDR1 MDHEN and CDR2 SYDVKM. In nucleotides, the CDR3 is TGTGCCACCTTCCGACAGGGGGCGCGAGAGCAGTACTTC. It specifies CATFRQGAREQYF.

The chain is built from TRBV6-1 and TRBJ1-2; 9 positions match TRBD1. V lost 8 bases and J lost 8; bases outside the gene matches: 9. This CDR3 is 13 amino acids long. Germline lookup yields CDR1 MNHNS and CDR2 SASEGT. CDR3 amino acids: CASAWTGVEGYTF. The CDR3 nucleotides read TGTGCCAGCGCCTGGACAGGGGTGGAGGGCTACACCTTC.

CDR3 nucleotides: TGTGCCAGCAGCTTAGTAAGGGGCCAGGGGTGGTACGAGCAGTACTTC. Its translation is CASSLVRGQGWYEQYF. The chain joins TRBV11-2 to TRBJ2-7; perhaps TRBD1 as D (6 bases). Germline lookup yields CDR1 SGHAT and CDR2 FQNNGV. The ends were cut back, 1 base at V and 4 bases at J, with 17 bases in the middle. The CDR3 has 16 amino acids.

The chain joins TRBV6-5 to TRBJ2-7, with D maybe TRBD1 (6 bases). Trimming cost V 7 bases and J 3 bases, with 13 bases left between them. The CDR3 loop spans 13 amino acids. Germline CDR1 is MNHEY and CDR2 is SVGAGI. The CDR3, as DNA: TGTGCCAGCATCAAAACAGGGAGCTACGAGCAGTACTTC. Translated: CASIKTGSYEQYF.

In the case of this clone: This sample includes further DNA sequences coding for the same CDR3. The genes are TRBV5-1 and TRBJ1-2, with 11 bases matching TRBD1. The CDR3 spans 14 residues. Trimming cost V 0 bases and J 7 bases; bases outside gene matches: 2. Germline lookup yields CDR1 SGHRS and CDR2 YFSETQ. The CDR3: CASSLAGTGGGYTF. CDR3 coding DNA: TGCGCCAGCAGCTTGGCTGGGACAGGGGGTGGCTACACCTTC.

A few counts support this clone. The chain carries TRBV27 and TRBJ2-7, with 13 bases fitting TRBD2. The germline V gene encodes CDR1 MNHEY and CDR2 SMNVEV (reference sequence). V lost 5 bases and J lost 7; bases outside the gene matches: 5. The CDR3 has 14 residues. CDR3 DNA: TGTGCCAGCAGTCCCCCGGGACTAGCGGGGGAGCAGTACTTC. Translating gives CASSPPGLAGEQYF.

CDR3 bases: TGTGCCAGCAGCTTCCTAAATTCACCCCTCCACTTT. This sequence encodes CASSFLNSPLHF. This chain connects TRBV5-6 to TRBJ1-6; D uncertain. Germline values: CDR1 SGHDT, CDR2 YYEEEE. This CDR3 has 12 amino acids. Trimming took 2 bases from V and 7 from J, leaving 4 bases between them.

This clone was seen once. The chain uses TRBV7-6 and TRBJ1-1; possibly TRBD1 for D (6 bases). The CDR3 sequence is 17 residues long. Trimming shortened V by 1 base and J by 4 bases, and 19 bases separated the two germline ends. In germline, CDR1 is SGHVS, CDR2 FNYEAQ. The DNA of the CDR3 is TGTGCCAGCAGCTTAGGATACAATAGAGGACAGCCCACTGAAGCTTTCTTT. As protein: CASSLGYNRGQPTEAFF.

The chain recombines TRBV5-1 with TRBJ2-1, with 8 positions matching TRBD2. The CDR3 runs 15 residues. Germline CDR1 and CDR2: SGHRS and YFSETQ. With V trimmed by 4 bases and J by 5 bases, 8 bases remained unmatched. CDR3 residues: CASSLPSGPNNEQFF. The CDR3 coding sequence is TGCGCCAGCAGCCTACCTAGCGGGCCCAACAATGAGCAGTTCTTC.

Worth noting for this clone: This CDR3 is also generated by other DNA sequences in the sample. V is TRBV18 and J is TRBJ2-5; tentative D call: TRBD1 (5 bases). The CDR3 runs to 12 residues. The V end was cut by 2 bases, the J end by 5 bases, with 6 bases between. In germline, CDR1 is KGHSH, CDR2 LQKENI. The CDR3 region has the DNA TGTGCCAGCTCACCAAGGGGTGAGACCCAGTACTTC. It encodes CASSPRGETQYF.